The present TCR beta chain was sequenced within a study of T cell responses to AZD1222 COVID-19 vaccine. Repertoires were generated with immunoSEQ multiplex PCR, while TCRdb's copy carries only in-frame clones and drops some. The table lists about 140,000 clones, more than 80% of them singletons. Trimming removed 0 bases from V and 8 bases from J, with 11 bases in between. There are 13 residues in the CDR3. Germline V gene lookup returns CDR1 SGHDT and CDR2 YYEEEE. V is TRBV5-6 and J is TRBJ1-2; no clear D gene. This material consisted of peripheral blood, taken on day 0 of MenACWY control vaccination. This receptor was taken from an adult in good health. Written as DNA, the CDR3 is TGTGCCAGCAGCTTGGACAGAACTATGGGCTACACCTTC. Its translation: CASSLDRTMGYTF. The full variable domain, with the rest looked up from reference TRBV5-6 and TRBJ1-2, is DAGVTQSPTHLIKTRGQQVTLRCSPKSGHDTVSWYQQALGQGPQFIFQYYEEEERQRGNFPDRFSGHQFPNYSSELNVNALLLGDSALYLCASSLDRTMGYTFGSGTRLTVV.